Listed below are T cell receptor beta chains from one sample, sequenced in a study of identical twins' blood T cells. TCRdb processed the 5' RACE reads anew with MiXCR; each CDR3 protein has one entry. The repertoire holds fewer than 450,000 distinct CDR3 sequences, over 25% seen once, with 6.1% in the top ten. Material: PBMCs. The origin of the receptors is a woman aged 18-49 years in good health. The CDR3 runs from the conserved cysteine through the conserved F or W. D genes are given only for firm matches. Expanded clones are given a class, and other clones once, few, many or no size at all.

j_call	clone_size	d_call	v_call	cdr3_nt	cdr3_aa
TRBJ1-1	NA	TRBD1	TRBV3-1	TGTGCCAGCAGCCAAACAGGGGGCGACGCTGAAGCTTTCTTT	CASSQTGGDAEAFF
TRBJ2-2	NA	NA	TRBV20-1	TGCAGTGCTGCTGTGGGGGGGCTCACCGGGGAGCTGTTTTTT	CSAAVGGLTGELFF
TRBJ2-2	NA	TRBD1	TRBV7-2	TGTGCCAGCAGCCTAGCCGGGACAGTCACCGGGGAGCTGTTTTTT	CASSLAGTVTGELFF
TRBJ1-1	NA	NA	TRBV30	TGTGCCTGGAGGGGGAGTTACGCTTTCTTT	CAWRGSYAFF
TRBJ2-1	many	TRBD2	TRBV29-1	TGCAGCGTTGTTGGGGGGGGAGGGTCCTACAATGAGCAGTTCTTC	CSVVGGGGSYNEQFF
TRBJ2-5	few	NA	TRBV3-1	TGTGCCAGCAGCCAAGATTACACAGGGAAGACCCAGTACTTC	CASSQDYTGKTQYF
TRBJ1-5	NA	NA	TRBV18	TGTGCCAGCTCACCACGACAGGATCAGCCCCAGCATTTT	CASSPRQDQPQHF
TRBJ1-2	few	NA	TRBV5-1	TGCGCCAGCAGCCTCGGGTCAAGGCTCTATGGCTACACCTTC	CASSLGSRLYGYTF
TRBJ1-5	many	NA	TRBV10-3	TGTGCCATCAGGGGGACGGAAAATCAGCCCCAGCATTTT	CAIRGTENQPQHF
TRBJ2-5	NA	TRBD2	TRBV5-1	TGCGTCAGCAGCGGGACTAGTGTTGGAGAGACCCAGTACTTC	CVSSGTSVGETQYF
TRBJ2-7	NA	NA	TRBV10-3	TGTGCCACCTCCGGGGATTCCTACGAGCAGTACTTC	CATSGDSYEQYF
TRBJ1-1	many	NA	TRBV6-2/TRBV6-3	TGTGCCAGCAGGTGGGGGGGCCTTGAAGCTTTCTTT	CASRWGGLEAFF
TRBJ2-1	few	NA	TRBV6-2/TRBV6-3	TGTGCCAGCGCGGCAGACAACTCCTACAATGAGCAGTTCTTC	CASAADNSYNEQFF
TRBJ1-2	few	NA	TRBV29-1	TGCAGCGTTGAGGCGGAAAACTATGGCTACACCTTC	CSVEAENYGYTF
TRBJ1-2	few	NA	TRBV19	TGTGCCAGTAGTATCCCGACATCCATTACCTTC	CASSIPTSITF
TRBJ1-3	few	NA	TRBV2	TGTGCCAGCTCGGAGTTCCCCTCTGGAAACACCATATATTTT	CASSEFPSGNTIYF
TRBJ1-4	NA	NA	TRBV20-1	TGCAGTGCTAGCCAGGCAACTAATGAAAAACTGTTTTTT	CSASQATNEKLFF
TRBJ1-1	NA	NA	TRBV5-6	TGTGCCAGCAGCTTGAGTGGGGGTAGCACTGAAGCTTTCTTT	CASSLSGGSTEAFF
TRBJ1-1	many	NA	TRBV9	TGTGCCAGCAGCCAACCGCAGGCGTCGAACACTGAAGCTTTCTTT	CASSQPQASNTEAFF
TRBJ1-4	NA	TRBD1	TRBV4-3	TGCGCCAGCAGCCAAGATGGACAGGGGAATGAAAAACTGTTTTTT	CASSQDGQGNEKLFF
TRBJ1-1	NA	TRBD1	TRBV25-1	TGTGCCAGCAGTGAATATTATGGGACAGGGTCTGGGACTGAAGCTTTCTTT	CASSEYYGTGSGTEAFF
TRBJ2-7	few	NA	TRBV20-1	TGCAGTGCTAGAGGGCTTCTAGGGGGCGAGCAGTACTTC	CSARGLLGGEQYF
TRBJ2-7	NA	TRBD2	TRBV7-8	TGTGCCAGCAGCTTAGGTGGCCTAGCGGGAGGGTACGAGCAGTACTTC	CASSLGGLAGGYEQYF
TRBJ1-4	NA	NA	TRBV9	TGTGCCAGCAGCTTCCGAACAGGGACCAATGAAAAACTGTTTTTT	CASSFRTGTNEKLFF
TRBJ1-2	few	NA	TRBV20-1	TGCAGTGCCAACACGATCCCGAACTATGGCTACACCTTC	CSANTIPNYGYTF
TRBJ1-1	few	NA	TRBV7-9	TGTGCCAGCACTAGTCGGGCGGGTGAAGCTTTCTTT	CASTSRAGEAFF
TRBJ2-2	few	NA	TRBV19	TGTGCCAGTAGTATCCACGGCAGGGTAAACACCGGGGAGCTGTTTTTT	CASSIHGRVNTGELFF
TRBJ2-1	few	NA	TRBV10-3	TGTGCCATCAGTGGTAATGGGACCCCAACGGGGGAGCAGTTCTTC	CAISGNGTPTGEQFF
TRBJ2-7	few	NA	TRBV5-4	TGTGCCAGCAGCTTCTATCCGGCTAGCCGAGGCTCCTACGAGCAGTACTTC	CASSFYPASRGSYEQYF
TRBJ1-1	few	NA	TRBV20-1	TGCAGTGCTAGATACCTCTTGTACTCGAACACTGAAGCTTTCTTT	CSARYLLYSNTEAFF
TRBJ1-5	few	NA	TRBV12-3/TRBV12-4	TGTGCCAGCAGTTTAAATTCCGGCGGCTCGCCCCAGCATTTT	CASSLNSGGSPQHF
TRBJ2-1	NA	NA	TRBV5-1	TGCGCCAGCGCACAGTCCCACTTTGCTGAGCAGTTCTTC	CASAQSHFAEQFF
TRBJ1-5	NA	NA	TRBV5-5	TGTGCCAGCAGCTTTTTACGGGGCGGTCAGCCCCAGCATTTT	CASSFLRGGQPQHF
TRBJ1-1	NA	NA	TRBV18	TGTGCCAGCTCACCACCCCAAACAGGCTTGACTGAAGCTTTCTTT	CASSPPQTGLTEAFF
TRBJ2-1	many	NA	TRBV9	TGTGCCAGCAGCGTAGAAGCCTTCTCCTACAATGAGCAGTTCTTC	CASSVEAFSYNEQFF
TRBJ1-1	many	NA	TRBV5-1	TGCGCCAGCAGCTTGGAATTGGGACTGAACACTGAAGCTTTCTTT	CASSLELGLNTEAFF
TRBJ1-5	few	NA	TRBV29-1	TGCAGTTTTCGTGATAGCTCTAATCAGCCCCAGCATTTT	CSFRDSSNQPQHF
TRBJ2-1	NA	NA	TRBV29-1	TGCAGCGTGGAGGGGGGGACTCAGTTCTTC	CSVEGGTQFF
TRBJ1-2	once	NA	TRBV12-3/TRBV12-4	TGTGCCAGCAGTTATCCCGGGACACGCTATGGCTACACCTTC	CASSYPGTRYGYTF
TRBJ1-2	many	TRBD1	TRBV29-1	TGCAGCGTTTCCGGGACAGGGCTCGATGGCTACACCTTC	CSVSGTGLDGYTF
TRBJ2-2	NA	NA	TRBV29-1	TGCAGCGTTGGGTTAGGGTCCGGGGAGCTGTTTTTT	CSVGLGSGELFF
TRBJ1-1	few	NA	TRBV7-9	TGTGCCTGCGGGACAAGAGATACTGAAGCTTTCTTT	CACGTRDTEAFF
TRBJ1-1	NA	NA	TRBV14	TGTGCCAGCAGCCAACTAATTGTGGGCACTGAAGCTTTCTTT	CASSQLIVGTEAFF
TRBJ2-1	NA	TRBD2	TRBV6-1	TGTGCCAGCAGTGCCCAGCGGGGATACAATGAGCAGTTCTTC	CASSAQRGYNEQFF
TRBJ2-1	NA	TRBD2	TRBV20-1	TGCAGTGCTGCCCCCTCAGCGGGATGGCTTAATGAGCAGTTCTTC	CSAAPSAGWLNEQFF
TRBJ2-7	NA	TRBD2	TRBV11-2	TGTGCCAGCAGCCGACTAGCTGGTTCCTACGAGCAGTACTTC	CASSRLAGSYEQYF
TRBJ2-1	NA	TRBD2	TRBV20-1	TGCAGTGCCCTAGCGGGAGCCTACAATGAGCAGTTCTTC	CSALAGAYNEQFF
TRBJ1-2	few	NA	TRBV3-1	TGTGCCAGCAGCCCGGACACCAGCTATGGCTACATCTTC	CASSPDTSYGYIF
TRBJ1-1	NA	NA	TRBV29-1	TGCAGCGTTTGTTGGGGGGGAGACACTGAAGCTTTCTTT	CSVCWGGDTEAFF
TRBJ1-3	NA	NA	TRBV15	TGTGCCACCAGCGGGGCTCCGGGAAACACCATATATTTT	CATSGAPGNTIYF
TRBJ1-1	NA	NA	TRBV6-2/TRBV6-3	TGTGCCAGCACCAACAGGGTGAACACTGAAGCTTTCTTT	CASTNRVNTEAFF